One sample yielded the 22 T cell receptor beta chains listed below, sequenced in a study of early T cells in non-severe SARS-CoV-2 infection. A single record per CDR3 protein comes from TCRdb applying MiXCR to the 5' RACE reads. This table holds around 76,000 distinct CDR3 sequences, about 12% found once. The sample taken for sequencing was whole blood. The receptors shown here come from an adult who was a healthcare worker with PCR-confirmed SARS-CoV-2 infection or an uninfected control (not recorded which).

The rearrangement uses TRBV9 and TRBJ2-5, with D tentatively TRBD1 (6 bases). The CDR3 spans 15 residues. The germline V gene encodes CDR1 SGDLS and CDR2 YYNGEE. Trimming cost V 0 bases and J 4 bases, with 13 bases left between them. CDR3 sequence reads: CASSVGVTGGETQYF. CDR3 in DNA: TGTGCCAGCAGCGTAGGGGTGACAGGAGGAGAGACCCAGTACTTC.

The genes are TRBV7-3 and TRBJ2-1; 11 positions match TRBD2. The CDR3 runs to 15 residues. J lost 6 bases, V lost 6 bases, and 7 bases had no gene match. Germline loops: CDR1 SGHTA, CDR2 FQGTGA. For the CDR3, the DNA is TGTGCCAGCAGTTACGGGACTAGCGGCGCCAATGAGCAGTTCTTC. It codes for CASSYGTSGANEQFF.

V gene TRBV29-1 combines with J gene TRBJ2-7; TRBD1 is a possible D gene (5 bases). Germline-derived CDR1 and CDR2 are SQVTM and ANQGSEA. The CDR3 loop spans 13 amino acids. V was shortened by 7 bases and J by 2 bases, with 15 bases between the two germline ends. CDR3 nucleotides: TGCAGCGCCGCCGGCCAGGGTGCCTACGAGCAGTACTTC. This gives the protein CSAAGQGAYEQYF.

This clonotype was recorded many times. CDR3 amino acids: CASSLGTPSGWYGELFF. In DNA form, the CDR3 reads TGTGCCAGCAGTTTAGGAACTCCTAGCGGGTGGTACGGGGAGCTGTTTTTT. The chain links TRBV28 to TRBJ2-2, with TRBD2 matching 8 bases. The CDR3 loop spans 17 amino acids. With 2 bases clipped from V and 7 bases from J, the junction kept 12 bases outside the gene matches. Germline values: CDR1 MDHEN, CDR2 SYDVKM. Together with reference TRBV28 and TRBJ2-2, the CDR3 gives the full variable domain: DVKVTQSSRYLVKRTGEKVFLECVQDMDHENMFWYRQDPGLGLRLIYFSYDVKMKEKGDIPEGYSVSREKKERFSLILESASTNQTSMYLCASSLGTPSGWYGELFFGEGSRLTVL.

This clonotype was seen ten or more times. The J gene is TRBJ2-1, the V gene TRBV20-1, with 9 bases aligning to TRBD1. CDR3 length equals 16 residues. The V segment lost 0 bases and the J segment 5 bases; nucleotides outside the gene matches: 8. Germline CDR1 is DFQATT and CDR2 is SNEGSKA (reference sequence). The CDR3 protein is CSARDPGTGKNNEQFF. CDR3 DNA sequence: TGCAGTGCTAGAGATCCCGGGACAGGGAAGAACAATGAGCAGTTCTTC.

This clonotype appeared many times. The chain uses TRBV12-3 or TRBV12-4 and TRBJ2-6; no clear D gene. The CDR3 has 14 amino acids. Trimming stripped 3 bases from V and 2 bases from J, with 5 bases between. The CDR3 sequence: CASSFVAGANVLTF. In nucleotides, the CDR3 is TGTGCCAGCAGTTTTGTGGCTGGGGCCAACGTCCTGACTTTC.

A few counts support this clonotype. The chain is built from TRBV5-4 and TRBJ1-4, with 9 bases that match TRBD1. The CDR3 consists of 14 residues. Trimming cost V 1 base and J 14 bases; bases outside gene matches: 9. The germline CDR1 and CDR2 sequences are SGHNT and YYREEE (reference sequence). This CDR3 reads CASSLNGQGRHLFF. Here the CDR3 DNA reads TGTGCCAGCAGCTTGAACGGACAGGGGAGGCATCTGTTTTTT.

Many counts were recorded for this clonotype. V is TRBV10-1 and J is TRBJ2-7; D unresolved. With 2 bases removed from V and 5 bases from J, the gap between germline ends came to 1 base. The CDR3 has 10 amino acids. Germline V lookup: CDR1 WNHNN, CDR2 SYGVQD (reference sequence). The CDR3 nucleotides are TGCGCCAGCAGTGAGGACGAGCAGTACTTC. It encodes CASSEDEQYF.

This clonotype was recorded at least ten times. The chain links TRBV2 to TRBJ2-1, with 10 bases lining up with TRBD2. The germline V gene has CDR1 SNHLY and CDR2 FYNNEI. The CDR3 is made up of 14 amino acids. The junction had 5 bases not matched to a gene; V was cut back by 8 bases and J by 4 bases. DNA for the CDR3: TGTGCCAGCGGTACTAGCGGGGCTTACAATGAGCAGTTCTTC. Protein sequence: CASGTSGAYNEQFF.

The sample holds many counts of this clonotype. The chain uses TRBV7-2 and TRBJ2-1, with D unclear. Per the germline V gene, CDR1 is SGHTA and CDR2 is FQGNSA. The CDR3 has 13 amino acids. V lost 4 bases and J 8 bases, leaving 12 bases between the germline ends. The CDR3 reads CASSSQSGYEQFF. As DNA, the CDR3 is TGTGCCAGCAGCTCCCAATCCGGATATGAGCAGTTCTTC.

This clonotype was counted at least ten times. The rearrangement uses TRBV13 and TRBJ2-7, with 7 bases fitting TRBD2. Germline V lookup: CDR1 PRHDT, CDR2 FYEKMQ (reference sequence). The CDR3 length is 14 residues. V gave up 5 bases and J gave up 0 bases; unmatched junction bases: 4. CDR3 loop: CASSHPGGSYEQYF. The CDR3 nucleotides are TGTGCCAGCAGCCACCCGGGGGGCTCCTACGAGCAGTACTTC.

The gene calls are TRBV7-7 and TRBJ2-1, with D tentatively TRBD1 or TRBD2 (5 bases each). The ends were cut back, 5 bases at V and 10 bases at J, with 15 bases in the middle. The germline V gene has CDR1 SSHAT and CDR2 FNYEAQ (reference sequence). The CDR3 has 13 amino acids. The DNA of the CDR3 is TGTGCCAGCAGCCGGGACGTGTCGGGGGAGCAGTTCTTC. Translation gives CASSRDVSGEQFF. Supplemented by reference TRBV7-7 and TRBJ2-1, the full variable domain reads GAGVSQSPRYKVTKRGQDVTLRCDPISSHATLYWYQQALGQGPEFLTYFNYEAQPDKSGLPSDRFSAERPEGSISTLTIQRTEQRDSAMYRCASSRDVSGEQFFGPGTRLTVL.

This CDR3 is CASSPYIASETIYF. The CDR3 DNA follows: TGTGCCAGCAGCCCCTACATAGCGTCGGAGACCATATATTTT. The rearrangement links TRBV7-2 to TRBJ1-3; D uncertain. The CDR3 sequence is 14 residues long. The ends were cut back, 5 bases at V and 10 bases at J, with 18 bases in the middle. Germline lookup yields CDR1 SGHTA and CDR2 FQGNSA.

V and J are TRBV30 and TRBJ2-4; D gene uncertain. V was pared by 3 bases and J by 3 bases, with 9 bases between. CDR3 length: 13 residues. Germline CDR1 GTSNPN, CDR2 SVGIG (reference sequence). As DNA, the CDR3 is TGTGCCTGGAGGGGCAACGGCAAAAACATTCAGTACTTC. Translated, it gives CAWRGNGKNIQYF.

This clonotype is medium-sized by share. The chain employs TRBV9 and TRBJ2-3; 9 bases fit TRBD2. Trimming at V came to 3 bases and at J to 2 bases, leaving 7 bases not matched to a gene. The CDR3 is 16 amino acids. CDR1 SGDLS and CDR2 YYNGEE come from the germline V gene. The CDR3 here is CASSAGAGGPTDTQYF. CDR3 sequence (DNA): TGTGCCAGCAGCGCCGGAGCGGGAGGCCCCACAGATACGCAGTATTTT.

The chain links TRBV20-1 to TRBJ2-1; D not certain. V shed 4 bases and J shed 7 bases, with 14 bases lying between them. This CDR3 has 13 residues. From germline, CDR1 is DFQATT and CDR2 SNEGSKA (reference sequence). The CDR3 sequence is CSAIPASRNEQFF. In DNA, the CDR3 is TGCAGTGCTATCCCGGCCTCCAGGAATGAGCAGTTCTTC.

This clonotype was picked up many times. The chain combines TRBV29-1 with TRBJ1-1; 7 bases align to TRBD1. Looked up from germline, CDR1 is SQVTM and CDR2 is ANQGSEA. The CDR3 runs 14 residues. With 4 bases clipped from V and 0 bases from J, the junction kept 5 bases outside the gene matches. The CDR3 region is CSVGEGALNTEAFF. DNA of the CDR3: TGCAGCGTTGGGGAGGGGGCCTTGAACACTGAAGCTTTCTTT.

This clonotype was counted ten times or more. The rearrangement links TRBV21-1 to TRBJ2-4; the tabulated D call, TRBD2, remains unverified against the DNA. TRBV21-1 is tagged as a pseudogene. This CDR3 region has 15 residues. The chain's CDR3 is CASSKGEGRFGIQYF. CDR3 coding DNA: TGTGCCAGCAGCAAAGGGGAAGGGAGGTTTGGCATTCAGTACTTC.

This clonotype occurred a few times. V usage is TRBV7-9 and J usage is TRBJ2-1; 12 nucleotides align to TRBD2. The CDR3 runs to 17 residues. CDR1 SEHNR and CDR2 FQNEAQ come from the germline V gene (reference sequence). The V and J ends lost 2 bases and 4 bases, in that order; junction bases with no gene match: 6. The CDR3 is CASSLYRLAGAYNEQFF. The CDR3 DNA reads as TGTGCCAGCAGCTTATACCGACTAGCGGGGGCTTACAATGAGCAGTTCTTC.

This clonotype was found many times. The chain employs TRBV11-2 and TRBJ1-1, with D tentatively TRBD1 (5 bases). Germline V gene sequence: CDR1 SGHAT, CDR2 FQNNGV. V lost 0 bases and J 1 base, leaving 9 bases between the germline ends. The CDR3 covers 15 residues. The CDR3 DNA follows: TGTGCCAGCAGCTTAGATCGCAGGGCGAACACTGAAGCTTTCTTT. Its translation: CASSLDRRANTEAFF.

This clonotype appeared a few times. V usage is TRBV20-1 and J usage is TRBJ2-1, with TRBD2 matching over 11 bases. The V gene end was trimmed by 6 bases and the J gene end by 5 bases; junction bases not matched to a gene: 6. The CDR3 has 14 residues. Germline V lookup: CDR1 DFQATT, CDR2 SNEGSKA (reference sequence). As DNA, the CDR3 is TGCAGTGCCGAGCTAGCGGGAGGAAACAATGAGCAGTTCTTC. Its protein is CSAELAGGNNEQFF.

This clonotype was counted many times. This chain links TRBV29-1 with TRBJ2-2; 9 bases match TRBD2. Trimming cost V 7 bases and J 2 bases; bases outside gene matches: 8. The CDR3 runs to 15 residues. CDR1 and CDR2 from the germline V gene are SQVTM and ANQGSEA. The DNA for the CDR3 is TGCAGCGCGACCTCGACTAGCGGAAACACCGGGGAGCTGTTTTTT. Its translation: CSATSTSGNTGELFF.